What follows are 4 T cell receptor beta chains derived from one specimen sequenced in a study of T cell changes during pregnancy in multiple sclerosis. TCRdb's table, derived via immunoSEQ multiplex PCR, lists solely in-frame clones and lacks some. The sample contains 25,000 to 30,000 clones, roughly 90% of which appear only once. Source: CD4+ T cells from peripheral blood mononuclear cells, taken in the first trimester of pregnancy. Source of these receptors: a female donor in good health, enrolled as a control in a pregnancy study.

CDR3 nucleotides: TGCAGCGTCCTTACTAGCGGATACGAGCAGTACTTC. Translated: CSVLTSGYEQYF. The chain links TRBV29-1 to TRBJ2-7; 8 bases match TRBD2. Per germline, CDR1 SQVTM and CDR2 ANQGSEA. Trimming at V came to 6 bases and at J to 4 bases, leaving 5 bases not matched to a gene. This CDR3 is built from 12 residues.

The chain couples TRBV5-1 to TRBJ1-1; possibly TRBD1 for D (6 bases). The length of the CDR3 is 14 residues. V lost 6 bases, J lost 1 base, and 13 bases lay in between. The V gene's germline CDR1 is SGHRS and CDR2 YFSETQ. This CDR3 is CASTTQGKNTEAFF. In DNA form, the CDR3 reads TGCGCCAGCACAACACAGGGAAAGAACACTGAAGCTTTCTTT. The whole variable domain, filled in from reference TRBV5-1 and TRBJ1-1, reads KAGVTQTPRYLIKTRGQQVTLSCSPISGHRSVSWYQQTPGQGLQFLFEYFSETQRNKGNFPGRFSGRQFSNSRSEMNVSTLELGDSALYLCASTTQGKNTEAFFGQGTRLTVV.

The CDR3 protein is CASSYEAGTGGSPLHF. CDR3 nucleotides: TGTGCCAGCAGTTACGAGGCCGGGACAGGAGGTTCACCCCTCCACTTT. The chain employs TRBV6-5 and TRBJ1-6, with TRBD1 matching 8 bases. This CDR3 contains 16 residues. Trimming at V came to 2 bases and at J to 9 bases, leaving 9 bases not matched to a gene. The germline CDR1 and CDR2 sequences are MNHEY and SVGAGI.

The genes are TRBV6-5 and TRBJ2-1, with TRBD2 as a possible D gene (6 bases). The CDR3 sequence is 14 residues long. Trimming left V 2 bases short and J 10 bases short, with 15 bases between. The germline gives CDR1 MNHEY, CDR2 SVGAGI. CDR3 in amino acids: CASSYDTSSWEQFF. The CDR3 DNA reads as TGTGCCAGCAGTTACGACACTAGCTCCTGGGAGCAGTTCTTC.